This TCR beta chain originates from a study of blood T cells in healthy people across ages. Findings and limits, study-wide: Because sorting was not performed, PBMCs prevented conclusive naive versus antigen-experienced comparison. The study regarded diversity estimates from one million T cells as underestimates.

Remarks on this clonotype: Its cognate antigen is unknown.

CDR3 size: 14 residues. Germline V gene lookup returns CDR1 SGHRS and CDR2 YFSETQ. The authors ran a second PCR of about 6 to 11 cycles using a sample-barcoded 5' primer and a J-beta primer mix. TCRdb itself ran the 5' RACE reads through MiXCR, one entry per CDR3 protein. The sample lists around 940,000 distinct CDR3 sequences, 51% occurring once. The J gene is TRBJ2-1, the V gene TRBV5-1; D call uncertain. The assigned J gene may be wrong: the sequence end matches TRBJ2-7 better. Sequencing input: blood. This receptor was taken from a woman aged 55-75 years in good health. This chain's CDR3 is CASRVTSSYNEQYF. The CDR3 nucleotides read TGCGCCAGCAGGGTCACCAGCTCCTACAATGAGCAGTACTTC.